The 12 T cell receptor beta chains reported below all come from one sample, sequenced in a study of blood T cell repertoires in COVID-19. TCRdb's table, derived via immunoSEQ multiplex PCR, lists solely in-frame clones and lacks some. The sample lists 350,000 to 450,000 clones, around four fifths occurring once. Sequencing was carried out using PBMCs or T cells enriched from blood (not recorded which). The receptors come from a woman aged 45-65 years who had recovered from COVID-19.

The V call is TRBV6-5, the J call TRBJ1-1; 7 nucleotides match TRBD1. This CDR3 region has 15 residues. V lost 0 bases, J lost 5 bases, and 6 bases stayed unmatched. CDR1 and CDR2 from the germline V gene are MNHEY and SVGAGI. The CDR3 bases are TGTGCCAGCAGTTACTCTAACAGGGGTGGGACTGAAGCTTTCTTT. Translation gives CASSYSNRGGTEAFF.

This sequence joins TRBV11-3 and TRBJ1-1; 8 bases are a match to TRBD1. The junction had 4 bases not matched to a gene; V was cut back by 5 bases and J by 5 bases. Germline V lookup: CDR1 SGHNT, CDR2 YENEEA. The CDR3 is 13 residues long. CDR3 region: CASSPGGRTEAFF. The CDR3 nucleotides read TGTGCCAGCAGCCCAGGGGGCAGGACTGAAGCTTTCTTT.

This sequence joins TRBV30 and TRBJ1-4; tentatively, D is TRBD1 (6 bases). Germline V gene lookup returns CDR1 GTSNPN and CDR2 SVGIG (reference sequence). The germline V and J ends were trimmed by 1 base and 8 bases, with 8 bases remaining between them. This CDR3 contains 12 residues. The CDR3 DNA is TGTGCCTGGAGTGCAGGGGCAGAAAAACTGTTTTTT. Translating it yields CAWSAGAEKLFF. Filled out from reference TRBV30 and TRBJ1-4, the complete variable domain reads SQTIHQWPATLVQPVGSPLSLECTVEGTSNPNLYWYRQAAGRGLQLLFYSVGIGQISSEVPQNLSASRPQDRQFILSSKKLLLSDSGFYLCAWSAGAEKLFFGSGTQLSVL.

The chain carries TRBV7-3 and TRBJ2-6, with D uncertain. The germline V gene encodes CDR1 SGHTA and CDR2 FQGTGA. V dropped 8 bases and J dropped 1 base, with 9 bases sitting between them. The CDR3 consists of 14 residues. In nucleotides, the CDR3 is TGTGCCAGCGGTAGTTTTTCTGGGGCCAACGTCCTGACTTTC. Amino acids: CASGSFSGANVLTF.

The chain employs TRBV5-6 and TRBJ2-7; the match to TRBD1 covers 9 bases. V gave up 5 bases and J gave up 3 bases; unmatched junction bases: 9. The CDR3 is 15 residues long. From germline, CDR1 is SGHDT and CDR2 YYEEEE. This CDR3 reads CASSFVPGQGYEQYF. The CDR3, as DNA: TGTGCCAGCAGTTTCGTCCCGGGACAGGGCTACGAGCAGTACTTC.

This clone occurred once. The same CDR3 can be traced to other DNA sequences in this sample. This chain connects TRBV7-9 to TRBJ1-1; 7 nucleotides line up with TRBD1. The V and J ends lost 6 bases and 1 base, in that order; junction bases with no gene match: 2. The CDR3 runs to 13 residues. Germline V gene data show CDR1 as SEHNR and CDR2 as FQNEAQ (reference sequence). The DNA of the CDR3 is TGTGCCAGCAGTAGACAGGGGAACACTGAAGCTTTCTTT. This translates into CASSRQGNTEAFF.

The rearrangement joins TRBV3-1 (or the pseudogene TRBV3-2) to TRBJ2-5; TRBD1 matches at 8 bases. Germline values: CDR1 LGHDT, CDR2 YNNKEL (reference sequence). V gave up 5 bases and J gave up 4 bases; unmatched junction bases: 6. The CDR3 spans 14 residues. CDR3 region: CASSRTGFGETQYF. DNA for the CDR3: TGTGCCAGCAGCAGGACAGGGTTTGGAGAGACCCAGTACTTC.

This clone has a handful of counts. The chain links TRBV6-1 to TRBJ2-2; TRBD2 matches 8 bases. The V and J ends lost 4 bases and 3 bases, in that order; junction bases with no gene match: 7. The CDR3 spans 16 residues. Germline loops: CDR1 MNHNS, CDR2 SASEGT. CDR3 region: CASSGERGSYTGELFF. CDR3 sequence (DNA): TGTGCCAGCAGTGGTGAGCGGGGGTCCTACACCGGGGAGCTGTTTTTT.

The chain employs TRBV6-5 and TRBJ1-1; D may be TRBD1 (6 bases). Germline CDR1 is MNHEY and CDR2 is SVGAGI. CDR3 size: 12 residues. V dropped 4 bases and J dropped 8 bases, with 11 bases sitting between them. Here the CDR3 DNA reads TGTGCCAGCAGTTCCGGACAGTTGGAAGCTTTCTTT. Protein product: CASSSGQLEAFF.

V gene TRBV5-6 combines with J gene TRBJ2-5; TRBD2 matches 8 bases. V was clipped by 6 bases and J by 4 bases; unmatched bases: 11. Germline lookup yields CDR1 SGHDT and CDR2 YYEEEE. CDR3 size: 15 residues. CDR3 residues: CASTSGTRGSETQYF. The CDR3 DNA is TGTGCCAGCACCTCGGGGACTAGGGGGTCAGAGACCCAGTACTTC.

J is TRBJ2-1 and V is TRBV7-8, with D perhaps TRBD2 (6 bases). CDR1 and CDR2 from the germline V gene are SGHVS and FQNEAQ. CDR3 size: 18 residues. V was clipped by 0 bases and J by 6 bases, with 21 bases between them. The CDR3, as DNA: TGTGCCAGCAGCTTAGCCCTCACACGCACTAGCCCGTTCAATGAGCAGTTCTTC. The encoded protein is CASSLALTRTSPFNEQFF. Looking up the rest from reference TRBV7-8 and TRBJ2-1 gives the full variable domain: GAGVSQSPRYKVAKRGQDVALRCDPISGHVSLFWYQQALGQGPEFLTYFQNEAQLDKSGLPSDRFFAERPEGSVSTLKIQRTQQEDSAVYLCASSLALTRTSPFNEQFFGPGTRLTVL.

This rearrangement joins TRBV6-6 to TRBJ1-2; D possibly corresponds to TRBD1 (6 bases). Germline V CDR1 and CDR2: MNHNY, SVGAGI (reference sequence). The CDR3 contains 14 residues. V lost 6 bases and J 0 bases, leaving 11 bases between the germline ends. The CDR3 DNA reads TGTGCCAGCAGGGGCCGGGACACTAACTATGGCTACACCTTC. It codes for CASRGRDTNYGYTF.